Listed below are T cell receptor beta chains from one sample, sequenced in a study of T cells in localized non-small cell lung cancer. Clones were sequenced by immunoSEQ multiplex PCR, and TCRdb holds only the in-frame ones, with some missing. Of over 15,000 clones detected, about 89% appear once; the ten largest clones hold about 3%. The sample was peripheral blood, taken before any cancer treatment. The source of these receptors is a woman between 35 and 70 years old with stage I lung adenocarcinoma. Each CDR3 is given with its conserved first and last residue. Some rows have no size entry. The others give once, few or many, or a class for an expanded clone.

16 TRBV7-2 . CASSPWTSGSTDTQYF
14 TRBV7-2 . CASSPLGSGNTIYF
14 TRBV19 . CGSGQGARGNTIYF
15 TRBV9 . CASSVQGSFINEQFF
15 TRBV23-1 once CASGGRQREGQPQHF
15 TRBV28 . CASRSMGGGGTEAFF
18 TRBV6-1 . CASSEARDRLLHNSPLHF
14 TRBV6-1 . CASSREVGNQPQHF
13 TRBV4-2 . CASSQGTTGEAFF
15 TRBV6-4 . CASCLGEANTGELFF
13 TRBV28 . CASSGPPNYGYTF
13 TRBV29-1 . CSVEEEGDDGYTF
14 TRBV9 . CASSKGQENTEAFF
13 TRBV11-3 . CASSFTNRGEAFF
14 TRBV11-1 . CASSLGGYQETQYF
12 TRBV5-1 . CATSTGNTEAFF
15 TRBV4-3 . CASSPSGGATDTQYF
14 TRBV7-2 . CASSPLDGANEQFF
14 TRBV6-5 . CASSSTGGNQPQHF
16 TRBV19 . CASTKLAGASLVEQFF
14 TRBV2 . CASSELASARELFF
14 TRBV19 . CATHTGHSGNTIYF
13 TRBV5-1 . CASSLNQNTEAFF
14 TRBV7-2 once CASSLVTSARAQYF
14 TRBV7-6 . CASSLGVSTDTQYF
14 TRBV4-1 . CASSQDGQADEQYF
13 TRBV27 . CASSVGTSGGYTF
13 TRBV28 . CASAPAPTYEQYF
14 TRBV4-2 . CASSQDQDTGELFF
14 TRBV11-3 . CASSLGVQNEKLFF
14 TRBV19 . CASTPRPDGGEAFF
15 TRBV5-6 . CASSGGTGGPTGYTF
12 TRBV29-1 . CSVLYGGDTQYF
15 TRBV9 . CASSPRTVANYGYTF
15 TRBV5-1 . CASSRGQGSPPEAFF
17 TRBV27 . CASSWGMGLAEAGELFF
15 TRBV19 . CASSPGGPMTGELFF
14 TRBV6-4 . CASSDSTGLYGYTF
14 TRBV18 . CASSPYAGTDTQYF
15 TRBV9 . CASSVGQTSGNTIYF
16 TRBV14 . CASSQDGGRFVSEAFF
17 TRBV28 . CASSSSGSGYSNQPQHF
16 TRBV1 . CTSSPVGKVTNEKLFF
16 TRBV9 . CASSLDSGSPYNEQFF
16 TRBV19 . CASSIDGAGYSYEQYF
12 TRBV18 . CASSPQHTEAFF
15 TRBV28 . CASSTGGAGTDEQYF
14 TRBV7-6 . CASSPPDRFYEQYF
12 TRBV5-8 . CASSFMADEQFF
15 TRBV10-3 . CAISESGTVNSPLHF
18 TRBV27 . CASTRDRGLSGKRDEQFF
15 TRBV10-3 . CAISESYNSGNTIYF
15 TRBV7-6 . CASSLGPGGTDTQYF
16 TRBV19 . CASSIEGHKGNQPQHF
14 TRBV18 . CASASNMGKDTQYF
13 TRBV14 . CASSQAQGSPLHF
11 TRBV29-1 . CSVEQNYGYTF
13 TRBV5-4 . CASSTGTQETQYF
14 TRBV2 few CASSEGGELYEQYF